A selection of T cell receptor beta chains follows, all from one sample in a study of identifying expanded T cells in peripheral blood. The method was immunoSEQ multiplex PCR; TCRdb's version includes in-frame clones alone and lacks a portion of them. Of 95,000 to 100,000 clones in the sample, around nine tenths are singletons; the top ten hold approximately 17%. The source material was blood. Source of these receptors: a person between 18 and 69 years old in good health. The CDR3 runs from the conserved cysteine through the conserved F or W. Each record gives: V gene, D gene, clone size, J gene, CDR3 protein, CDR3 DNA. D genes are given only for firm matches. A row's size may be missing; if present it is once, few, many or a size class.

TRBV5-6	TRBD2	.	TRBJ2-3	CASSLSSGGRTDTQYF	TGTGCCAGCAGCTTGTCGAGCGGGGGGCGCACAGATACGCAGTATTTT
TRBV6-5	TRBD1	.	TRBJ2-2	CASSFGTGLGELFF	TGTGCCAGCAGCTTCGGGACAGGGCTGGGGGAGCTGTTTTTT
TRBV15	.	.	TRBJ2-7	CATSEGGQGGEQYF	TGTGCCACCAGCGAAGGAGGGCAGGGGGGCGAGCAGTACTTC
TRBV11-2	.	.	TRBJ2-5	CASSLGRATETQYF	TGTGCCAGCAGCTTAGGCAGGGCGACGGAGACCCAGTACTTC
TRBV28	.	once	TRBJ1-2	CASTSNYGYTF	TGTGCCAGCACTTCAAACTATGGCTACACCTTC
TRBV11-2	TRBD1	.	TRBJ1-2	CASSSRPGQEYGYTF	TGTGCCAGCAGCTCACGGCCGGGACAGGAGTATGGCTACACCTTC
TRBV5-4	TRBD2	.	TRBJ2-3	CASSAPLGTSGGASENTQYF	TGTGCCAGCAGCGCCCCGTTAGGGACTAGCGGGGGGGCTTCGGAAAATACGCAGTATTTT
TRBV15	TRBD1	.	TRBJ1-2	CATRQVRDSVYGYTF	TGTGCCACCCGACAGGTCCGGGACAGCGTCTATGGCTACACCTTC
TRBV7-6	.	.	TRBJ1-1	CASSLANSFRDTEAFF	TGTGCCAGCAGCTTAGCGAATTCGTTCAGGGACACTGAAGCTTTCTTT
TRBV2	TRBD1	.	TRBJ1-1	CASSTGQGGSEAFF	TGTGCCAGCAGTACTGGACAGGGCGGGAGTGAAGCTTTCTTT
TRBV5-6	.	once	TRBJ2-2	CASSVAGAGGELFF	TGTGCCAGCAGCGTCGCAGGGGCGGGCGGGGAGCTGTTTTTT
TRBV7-8	.	once	TRBJ2-7	CASSYGPGPNEQYF	TGTGCCAGCAGCTACGGGCCAGGGCCCAACGAGCAGTACTTC
TRBV5-1	.	.	TRBJ2-5	CASSLEAGGVQETQYF	TGCGCCAGCAGCTTGGAGGCCGGCGGGGTACAAGAGACCCAGTACTTC
TRBV6-1	.	.	TRBJ2-7	CASSRGEWYEQYF	TGTGCCAGCAGTAGGGGGGAATGGTACGAGCAGTACTTC
TRBV30	.	.	TRBJ2-5	CAGGVDVSETQYF	TGTGCCGGAGGAGTGGACGTTTCTGAGACCCAGTACTTC
TRBV6-1	.	.	TRBJ2-5	CASSNIAGRSTQYF	TGTGCCAGCAGTAATATAGCAGGGCGGTCGACCCAGTACTTC
TRBV4-3	.	.	TRBJ2-3	CASSQDEGGTTDTQYF	TGCGCCAGCAGCCAAGATGAGGGTGGGACCACAGATACGCAGTATTTT
TRBV28	TRBD1	.	TRBJ1-2	CASSLQGVYGYTF	TGTGCCAGCAGTCTTCAGGGGGTTTATGGCTACACCTTC
TRBV11-2	TRBD1	.	TRBJ1-6	CASSFHDWTGPNSPLHF	TGTGCCAGCAGCTTTCACGATTGGACAGGGCCTAATTCACCCCTCCACTTT
TRBV7-7	.	.	TRBJ2-5	CASSPRIRETQYF	TGTGCCAGCAGCCCTAGGATAAGAGAGACCCAGTACTTC
TRBV6-6	TRBD1	.	TRBJ2-2	CASSYRTGSTGELFF	TGTGCCAGCAGTTACCGGACAGGGAGCACCGGGGAGCTGTTTTTT
TRBV5-8	.	.	TRBJ2-3	CASSVGGLNTDTQYF	TGTGCCAGCAGCGTGGGGGGGCTTAACACAGATACGCAGTATTTT
TRBV5-6	TRBD1	.	TRBJ1-2	CASSPGQGLGYTF	TGTGCCAGCAGCCCTGGACAGGGTCTTGGCTACACCTTC
TRBV19	.	.	TRBJ1-1	CASSRRAYTEAFF	TGTGCCAGTAGTCGCCGGGCGTACACTGAAGCTTTCTTT
TRBV29-1	.	.	TRBJ2-1	CSVGLFTGGHEQFF	TGCAGCGTGGGGTTATTTACTGGAGGGCATGAGCAGTTCTTC
TRBV12-5	.	.	TRBJ1-6	CASGLVSPEGALSPLHF	TGTGCTAGTGGTTTGGTGTCCCCGGAGGGAGCCCTATCACCCCTCCACTTT
TRBV29-1	.	.	TRBJ1-1	CSVDYMNTEAFF	TGCAGCGTTGACTACATGAACACTGAAGCTTTCTTT
TRBV9	.	.	TRBJ1-1	CASSVVTGNTEAFF	TGTGCCAGCAGCGTAGTAACGGGGAACACTGAAGCTTTCTTT
TRBV11-2	.	.	TRBJ2-3	CASSLKVLRATDTQYF	TGTGCCAGCAGCTTAAAGGTCTTAAGGGCCACAGATACGCAGTATTTT
TRBV6-5	.	.	TRBJ1-2	CASSYVQGFVRGYTF	TGTGCCAGCAGTTACGTCCAGGGGTTCGTTCGGGGCTACACCTTC
TRBV4-3	TRBD1	.	TRBJ1-6	CASSQDFADRASPLHF	TGCGCCAGCAGCCAAGATTTTGCGGACAGGGCCTCACCCCTCCACTTT
TRBV14	.	few	TRBJ1-6	CASSYRDSGSSYNSPLHF	TGTGCCAGCAGCTACCGAGACAGCGGTAGCTCCTATAATTCACCCCTCCACTTT
TRBV16	TRBD1	.	TRBJ2-7	CASSQGGTGGFQQYF	TGTGCCAGCAGCCAAGGAGGGACAGGGGGGTTCCAGCAGTACTTC
TRBV11-2	TRBD1	.	TRBJ2-5	CASSLHRGLETQYF	TGTGCCAGCAGCCTACACAGGGGGCTGGAGACCCAGTACTTC
TRBV4-3	TRBD1	.	TRBJ2-7	CASSHDTGAFYEQYF	TGCGCCAGCAGCCATGATACAGGGGCGTTCTACGAGCAGTACTTC
TRBV4-3	.	.	TRBJ1-2	CASSQDRMTGQYTF	TGCGCCAGCAGCCAAGATCGGATGACAGGTCAATACACCTTC
TRBV11-2	.	.	TRBJ1-2	CASSIDTPGGYTF	TGTGCCAGCAGCATCGACACACCGGGTGGCTACACCTTC
TRBV6-5	.	once	TRBJ1-1	CASSYWDLNTEAFF	TGTGCCAGCAGTTACTGGGATTTGAACACTGAAGCTTTCTTT
TRBV4-3	TRBD1	.	TRBJ2-7	CASSQEQGQLDEQYF	TGCGCCAGCAGCCAAGAACAGGGACAGCTCGACGAGCAGTACTTC
TRBV29-1	.	.	TRBJ2-7	CSALGTGSSYEQYF	TGCAGCGCCCTTGGGACGGGGAGCTCCTACGAGCAGTACTTC
TRBV11-2	.	.	TRBJ2-3	CASSLRARATDTQYF	TGTGCCAGCAGCTTAAGGGCCAGGGCTACAGATACGCAGTATTTT
TRBV28	TRBD1	.	TRBJ1-2	CASSQMAGRGHYGYTF	TGTGCCAGCAGTCAAATGGCGGGCAGGGGGCATTATGGCTACACCTTC
TRBV27	.	.	TRBJ2-7	CASSLFRRRGIKYF	TGTGCCAGCAGTTTATTTCGTCGAAGGGGGATCAAGTACTTC
TRBV9	TRBD2	.	TRBJ2-5	CASSVGTSGIQETQYF	TGTGCCAGCAGCGTAGGGACTAGCGGAATACAAGAGACCCAGTACTTC
TRBV5-8	TRBD2	.	TRBJ2-5	CASSTLYGSGAWGTQYF	TGTGCCAGCAGCACACTTTATGGTAGCGGGGCCTGGGGGACCCAGTACTTC
TRBV9	.	.	TRBJ1-1	CASSAREGTEAFF	TGTGCCAGCAGCGCCAGGGAAGGGACTGAAGCTTTCTTT
TRBV15	TRBD1	.	TRBJ1-5	CATSSSRGDSNQPQHF	TGTGCCACCAGCAGCTCCAGGGGGGATAGCAATCAGCCCCAGCATTTT
TRBV27	.	.	TRBJ2-7	CASSLSPPGTDEQYF	TGTGCCAGCAGTTTATCGCCGCCAGGGACGGACGAGCAGTACTTC